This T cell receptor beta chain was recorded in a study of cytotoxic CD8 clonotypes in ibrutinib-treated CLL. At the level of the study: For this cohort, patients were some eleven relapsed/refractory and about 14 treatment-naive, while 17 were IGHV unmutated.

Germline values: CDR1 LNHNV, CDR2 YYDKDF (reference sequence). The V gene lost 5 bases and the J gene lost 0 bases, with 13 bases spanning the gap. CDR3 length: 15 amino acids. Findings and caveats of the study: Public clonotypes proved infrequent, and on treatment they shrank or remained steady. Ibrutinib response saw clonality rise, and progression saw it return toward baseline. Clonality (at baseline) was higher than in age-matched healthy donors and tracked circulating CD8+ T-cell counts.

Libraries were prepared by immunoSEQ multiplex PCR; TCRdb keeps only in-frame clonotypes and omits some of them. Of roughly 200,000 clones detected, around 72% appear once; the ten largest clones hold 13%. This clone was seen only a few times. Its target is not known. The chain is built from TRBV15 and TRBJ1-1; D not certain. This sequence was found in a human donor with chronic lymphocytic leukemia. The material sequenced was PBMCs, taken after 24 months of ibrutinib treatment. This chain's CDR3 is CATSWAGLMNTEAFF. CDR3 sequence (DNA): TGTGCCACCAGCTGGGCAGGTCTAATGAACACTGAAGCTTTCTTT.